The T cell receptor beta chain described here comes from a study of tumor and adjacent non-tumor tissue in lung cancer. No cell sorting was done before RNA was extracted from the tissue. This non-tumor lung sample came from over 3 cm beyond the tumor edge. This clonotype was picked up a small number of times. This CDR3 has 15 residues. V was clipped by 0 bases and J by 11 bases; unmatched bases: 9. Germline assignment: CDR1 SGHAT and CDR2 FQNNGV. The library came from three nested PCR rounds adapted from ARM-PCR protocols. MiXCR, applied by TCRdb to the multiplex PCR reads, yields one record per CDR3 protein. The table lists around 75,000 distinct CDR3 sequences, around 70% of them singletons.

The source of this sequence is a woman in her 50s with non-small cell lung cancer. The V and J genes are TRBV11-2 and TRBJ2-2, with 7 bases matching TRBD2. Sequencing input: distant non-tumor lung tissue. Here the CDR3 reads CASSLEGGFTEELFF. The CDR3 nucleotides are TGTGCCAGCAGCTTAGAGGGGGGGTTCACCGAAGAGCTGTTTTTT.